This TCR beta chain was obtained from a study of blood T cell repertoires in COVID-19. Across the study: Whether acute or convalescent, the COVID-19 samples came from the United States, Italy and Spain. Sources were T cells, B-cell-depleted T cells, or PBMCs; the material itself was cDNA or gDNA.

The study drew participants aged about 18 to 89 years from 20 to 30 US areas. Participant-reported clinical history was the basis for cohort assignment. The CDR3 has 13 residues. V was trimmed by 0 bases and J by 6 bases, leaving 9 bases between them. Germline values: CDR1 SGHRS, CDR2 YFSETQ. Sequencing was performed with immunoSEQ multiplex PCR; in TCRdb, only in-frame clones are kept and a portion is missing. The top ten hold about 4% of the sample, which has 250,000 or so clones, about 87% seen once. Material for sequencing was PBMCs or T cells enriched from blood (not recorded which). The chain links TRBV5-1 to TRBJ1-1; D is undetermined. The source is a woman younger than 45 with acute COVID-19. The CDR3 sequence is CASSLGGIPEAFF. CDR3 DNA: TGCGCCAGCAGCTTGGGCGGGATCCCTGAAGCTTTCTTT.